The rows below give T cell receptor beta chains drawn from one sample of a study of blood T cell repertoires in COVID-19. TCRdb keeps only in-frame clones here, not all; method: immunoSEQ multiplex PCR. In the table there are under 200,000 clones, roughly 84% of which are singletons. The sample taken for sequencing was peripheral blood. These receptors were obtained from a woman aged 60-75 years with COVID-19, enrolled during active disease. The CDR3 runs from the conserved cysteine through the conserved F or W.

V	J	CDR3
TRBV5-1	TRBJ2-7	CASSLAGTGFYEQYF
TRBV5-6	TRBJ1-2	CASSSGQTNYGYTF
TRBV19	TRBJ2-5	CASSIAQQETQYF
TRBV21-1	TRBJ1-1	CASSNRQGLFNTEAFF
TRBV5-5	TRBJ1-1	CASSEGAEAFF
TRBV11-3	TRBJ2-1	CASSAGTSGKSEQFF
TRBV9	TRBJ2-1	CASSPRQTGSYNEQFF
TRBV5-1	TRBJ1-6	CASSLGGRYYNSPLHF
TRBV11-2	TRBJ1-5	CASSLDPLYRVGDQPQHF
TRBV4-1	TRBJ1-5	CASSQDLGEDQPQHF
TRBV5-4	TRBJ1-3	CASSPSVPSGNTIYF
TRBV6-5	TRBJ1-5	CASDLQGARDQPQHF
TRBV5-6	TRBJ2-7	CASNLILAGDHEQYF
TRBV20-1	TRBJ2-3	CSASSGLTDTQYF
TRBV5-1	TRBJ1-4	CASSLVGGEKLFF